This T cell receptor (beta chain) was recovered during a study of T cell responses to AZD1222 COVID-19 vaccine. Trimming cost V 0 bases and J 7 bases, with 14 bases left between them. CDR1 SGHTA and CDR2 FQGNSA come from the germline V gene. The CDR3 spans 15 residues. Overall study results and limits: Females made up more of the donors, who were largely white British, and clonal diversity may have come out too low. AZD1222 recipients seropositive at baseline numbered only five to seven.

Profiled with immunoSEQ multiplex PCR; TCRdb holds only in-frame clones, not every one. This table has 77,000 or so clones, about 91% appearing once. Points on this clone: Antigen unknown.

Sequenced here: peripheral blood, sampled on day 0 of MenACWY control vaccination. The clonotype comes from an adult in good health. The chain combines TRBV7-2 with TRBJ2-3; either TRBD1 or TRBD2 may supply D (5 bases each). The CDR3 here is CASSLAKTAEYTQYF. CDR3 DNA sequence: TGTGCCAGCAGCTTAGCAAAGACAGCGGAATATACGCAGTATTTT.